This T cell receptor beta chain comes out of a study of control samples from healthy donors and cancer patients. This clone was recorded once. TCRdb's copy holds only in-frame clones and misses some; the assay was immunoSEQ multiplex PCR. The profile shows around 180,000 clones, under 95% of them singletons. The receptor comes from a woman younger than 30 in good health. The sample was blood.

The CDR3 reads CASSQDPKEKLFF. CDR3 in DNA: TGTGCCAGCAGCCAAGACCCCAAGGAAAAACTGTTTTTT. V is TRBV3-1 (or the pseudogene TRBV3-2) and J is TRBJ1-4; D call uncertain. The germline CDR1 and CDR2 sequences are LGHDT and YNNKEL (reference sequence). The ends were cut back, 0 bases at V and 8 bases at J, with 7 bases in the middle. CDR3 length: 13 amino acids.